This T cell receptor beta chain is drawn from a study of T-cell reconstitution after alpha-beta-depleted transplantation in children. Unique molecular identifiers were incorporated during preparation of the TCRbeta library. MiXCR, applied by TCRdb to the PCR reads, yields one record per CDR3 protein. The sample consists of approximately 1,000,000 distinct CDR3 sequences, roughly 31% of them appearing once. Comment on this clonotype: Its target is not known.

Study-wide points: Expanded graft clones numbering several hundred reportedly gave rise to alpha-beta T cells about two months after transplant. T-cell counts and diversity were attributed mostly to newly produced T cells one year after transplant.

CDR3 size: 14 residues. Germline V gene lookup returns CDR1 SGHKS and CDR2 YYEKEE (reference sequence). The V end lost 4 bases, the J end lost 4 bases, and 14 bases lay between the germline ends. Source: PBMCs, mostly from graft donor cells, taken 360 days after TCRalphabeta/CD19-depleted stem cell transplant. The V and J genes are TRBV5-5 and TRBJ1-1, with unresolved D. This sequence was found in a boy in the first two years of life who had a stem cell transplant for SCID, so the T cells may come from the graft donor. The CDR3 DNA follows: TGTGCCAGCAGCGGTACAGAAATCCTCACTGAAGCTTTCTTT. Translation gives CASSGTEILTEAFF.